These 20 T cell receptor beta chains were all obtained from the same sample, sequenced in a study of regulatory T cells in long-lasting Graves disease. The TCR beta library used iRepertoire HTBI primers with Arm-PCR amplification of CDR3. TCRdb passed the multiplex PCR reads through MiXCR, listing each CDR3 protein once. The data show a few hundred thousand distinct CDR3 sequences, 10% to 15% seen once. Time point reported: newly diagnosed GD, antithyroid drugs for less than 3 months. Construction of the TCR library relied on RNA isolated from PBMCs. The same data also contributed to another study, on T cells in Graves' hyperthyroidism and ophthalmopathy.

Sequences were derived from peripheral blood mononuclear cells (PBMCs), sampled at new diagnosis, from a patient treated with antithyroid drugs. These receptors all come from a woman between 18 and 29 years old with Graves disease.

This clonotype was detected ten times or more. The rearrangement links TRBV6-1 to TRBJ1-1; D gene ambiguous. Germline-derived CDR1 and CDR2 are MNHNS and SASEGT. The CDR3 sequence is 14 residues long. V was clipped by 2 bases and J by 0 bases, with 7 bases between them. The CDR3 loop is CASSEYRLNTEAFF. The CDR3 DNA reads as TGTGCCAGCAGTGAATATAGGTTGAACACTGAAGCTTTCTTT.

This clonotype was recorded at least ten times. This chain connects TRBV12-3 or TRBV12-4 to TRBJ2-2, with TRBD1 identical over 8 bases. With V trimmed by 5 bases and J by 6 bases, 5 bases remained unmatched. CDR3 length: 14 amino acids. The CDR3 here is CASSAGTGSGELFF. The CDR3 region has the DNA TGTGCCAGCAGTGCCGGGACAGGATCCGGGGAGCTGTTTTTT.

The chain links TRBV14 to TRBJ2-1; the match to TRBD1 covers 9 bases. V lost 3 bases and J lost 4; bases outside the gene matches: 7. The CDR3 runs 16 residues. From germline, CDR1 is SGHDN and CDR2 FVKESK. CDR3 bases: TGTGCCAGCAGCCATCCCGGGACAGGGAAATACAATGAGCAGTTCTTC. This encodes CASSHPGTGKYNEQFF.

There are many counts of this clonotype. The genes are TRBV29-1 and TRBJ1-1, with no clear D. Trimming stripped 4 bases from V and 1 base from J, with 13 bases between. CDR1 SQVTM and CDR2 ANQGSEA come from the germline V gene. The CDR3 contains 14 residues. CDR3 nucleotides: TGCAGCGTTGCCCGCCGACTGGCGAACACTGAAGCTTTCTTT. It encodes CSVARRLANTEAFF.

In this sample, this clonotype turned up many times. The gene calls are TRBV12-3 or TRBV12-4 and TRBJ2-5, with D maybe TRBD2 (6 bases). V lost 5 bases and J lost 9, with 22 bases in between. CDR3 length equals 15 residues. CDR3 sequence (DNA): TGTGCCAGCAGTCCTAGGGGTCGGACCCCGGGGGCCCAGTACTTC. It translates to CASSPRGRTPGAQYF.

This clonotype was counted many times. The chain carries TRBV5-4 and TRBJ2-1, with 8 bases matching TRBD1. Germline trimming cut 4 bases from V and 4 bases from J; bases unmatched to any gene: 4. Germline V CDR1 and CDR2: SGHNT, YYREEE (reference sequence). The CDR3 covers 14 residues. CDR3 bases: TGTGCCAGCAGCCCTGGACAGGGATACAATGAGCAGTTCTTC. Encoded protein: CASSPGQGYNEQFF.

This clonotype was recorded many times. This chain connects TRBV20-1 to TRBJ1-4, with D unclear. Germline V lookup: CDR1 DFQATT, CDR2 SNEGSKA (reference sequence). This CDR3 is built from 12 residues. Trimming pared 1 base from V and 5 bases from J, leaving 5 bases between. Here the CDR3 reads CSARAPNEKLFF. CDR3 nucleotides: TGCAGTGCTAGAGCCCCGAATGAAAAACTGTTTTTT.

The rearrangement joins TRBV2 to TRBJ2-7; 9 bases agree with TRBD1. CDR1 and CDR2 from the germline V gene are SNHLY and FYNNEI. The CDR3 runs to 16 residues. V dropped 7 bases and J dropped 2; count of bases not matched to a gene: 12. The DNA of the CDR3 is TGTGCCAGCAAGGACAGGGGAAATAGTGGGGCCTACGAGCAGTACTTC. The encoded protein is CASKDRGNSGAYEQYF.

This clonotype was seen ten or more times. The rearrangement joins TRBV27 to TRBJ1-1, with D maybe TRBD1 (6 bases). The germline gives CDR1 MNHEY, CDR2 SMNVEV (reference sequence). The CDR3 extends over 14 amino acids. The V and J ends lost 2 bases and 7 bases respectively, with 14 bases between them. The DNA for the CDR3 is TGTGCCAGCAGTTTACTCGGGGGGGGCAGTGAAGCTTTCTTT. The encoded protein is CASSLLGGGSEAFF.

This clonotype appeared many times. V is TRBV27 and J is TRBJ2-1; 8 bases align to TRBD1. The V and J ends lost 2 bases and 4 bases, in that order; junction bases with no gene match: 4. CDR1 is MNHEY, CDR2 SMNVEV, per germline (reference sequence). This CDR3 contains 15 residues. CDR3 protein: CASSLARGHYNEQFF. The CDR3 DNA follows: TGTGCCAGCAGTTTAGCCAGGGGGCATTACAATGAGCAGTTCTTC.

This clonotype has just a few counts. The V call is TRBV2, the J call TRBJ1-4; no firm D call. With 7 bases removed from V and 10 bases from J, the gap between germline ends came to 13 bases. The germline CDR1 and CDR2 sequences are SNHLY and FYNNEI. The CDR3 totals 12 residues. CDR3 loop: CASNESGGKLFF. The CDR3 DNA sequence: TGTGCCAGCAATGAGTCCGGCGGAAAACTGTTTTTT.

The table lists this clonotype with many counts. The CDR3 coding sequence is TGTGCCAGCAGCTTAAAGTCAGCGGCTAGCACAGATACGCAGTATTTT. Its translation: CASSLKSAASTDTQYF. V usage is TRBV7-2 and J usage is TRBJ2-3; D possibly corresponds to TRBD2 (5 bases). V lost 2 bases, J lost 0 bases, and 12 bases lay in between. The CDR3 contains 16 residues. CDR1 and CDR2 from the germline V gene are SGHTA and FQGNSA.

This clonotype has ten or more counts. The chain couples TRBV6-2 or TRBV6-3 to TRBJ2-3, with D perhaps TRBD1 (5 bases). The CDR3 has 15 residues. In germline, CDR1 is MNHEY, CDR2 SVGEGT. Trimming stripped 0 bases from V and 2 bases from J, with 9 bases between. The CDR3 DNA reads TGTGCCAGCAGTTACTCGGACATCAACACAGATACGCAGTATTTT. Translation gives CASSYSDINTDTQYF.

This clonotype appeared many times. This chain connects TRBV12-3 or TRBV12-4 to TRBJ1-1, with D uncertain. The CDR3 covers 23 residues. V was pared by 1 base and J by 1 base, with 34 bases between. CDR3 in DNA: TGTGCCAGCAGTTTAGGGTATCGGTCATACGATTTAAGAGAAGAAGCCTCGAACACTGAAGCTTTCTTT. Amino acid sequence: CASSLGYRSYDLREEASNTEAFF.

The sample holds many counts of this clonotype. The chain employs TRBV11-3 and TRBJ1-1; D not certain. Germline V gives CDR1 SGHNT, CDR2 YENEEA. The V end was cut by 0 bases, the J end by 7 bases, with 9 bases between. The CDR3 covers 13 residues. The CDR3 sequence is CASSLDSAREAFF. The CDR3 DNA reads TGTGCCAGCAGCTTAGATTCAGCGCGTGAAGCTTTCTTT.

This clonotype was counted many times. The CDR3 DNA reads as TGTGCCTGGAGTGGACAACCTAGTCGTGAGCAGCCCCAGCATTTT. It encodes CAWSGQPSREQPQHF. The chain recombines TRBV30 with TRBJ1-5; D is uncertain. This CDR3 has 15 residues. The V and J ends lost 1 base and 7 bases respectively, with 17 bases between them. Germline CDR1 is GTSNPN and CDR2 is SVGIG (reference sequence).

This clonotype has a count of ten or more. The rearrangement uses TRBV28 and TRBJ1-5; tentatively, D is TRBD1 (5 bases). The CDR3 loop spans 13 amino acids. Germline CDR1 reads MDHEN; CDR2 reads SYDVKM. V was trimmed by 3 bases and J by 5 bases, leaving 8 bases between them. CDR3 amino acids: CASSFDSHQPQHF. The CDR3 region has the DNA TGTGCCAGCAGTTTCGACAGCCATCAGCCCCAGCATTTT.

The chain joins TRBV7-9 to TRBJ2-1; TRBD1 aligns across 7 bases. The CDR3 runs 16 residues. Germline V gene sequence: CDR1 SEHNR, CDR2 FQNEAQ (reference sequence). Germline trimming cut 5 bases from V and 0 bases from J; bases unmatched to any gene: 7. The CDR3 DNA sequence: TGTGCCAGCAGCCCCCAGACAGGGAGCTCCTACAATGAGCAGTTCTTC. Translating it yields CASSPQTGSSYNEQFF.

This clonotype showed up many times. V usage is TRBV30 and J usage is TRBJ1-2, with D possibly being TRBD1 (5 bases). V lost 3 bases to trimming and J lost 2 bases, with 10 bases between them. Germline CDR1 GTSNPN, CDR2 SVGIG (reference sequence). CDR3 size: 13 residues. CDR3 loop: CAWRAGSNYGYTF. CDR3 coding DNA: TGTGCCTGGAGGGCAGGGTCAAACTATGGCTACACCTTC. Full variable domain (outside the CDR3, taken from reference TRBV30 and TRBJ1-2): SQTIHQWPATLVQPVGSPLSLECTVEGTSNPNLYWYRQAAGRGLQLLFYSVGIGQISSEVPQNLSASRPQDRQFILSSKKLLLSDSGFYLCAWRAGSNYGYTFGSGTRLTVV.

This clonotype was recorded many times. The rearrangement joins TRBV4-3 to TRBJ2-1; 7 bases are a match to TRBD2. Per the germline V gene, CDR1 is LGHNA and CDR2 is YSLEER. V shed 4 bases and J 3 bases; nucleotides not matched to a gene: 9. The CDR3 is 16 residues long. CDR3 DNA: TGCGCCAGCAGCCCGTTAAGCGGGACGCACTACAATGAGCAGTTCTTC. This encodes CASSPLSGTHYNEQFF.